One and the same sample provided the 8 T cell receptor beta chains below, sequenced in a study of PD-1 blockade in classical Hodgkin lymphoma. Measured with immunoSEQ multiplex PCR; TCRdb has only the in-frame clones, and not every one. Of 29,000 or so clones listed, roughly 76% were seen once; the top ten hold 15%. All patients experienced relapse after autologous stem cell transplantation, and brentuximab vedotin exposure was variable. Sequenced here: peripheral blood mononuclear cells (PBMCs), sampled before the second cycle of nivolumab. The origin of the receptors is a human donor with classical Hodgkin lymphoma.

The chain joins TRBV27 to TRBJ1-1, with 11 nucleotides matching TRBD1. The V gene end was trimmed by 5 bases and the J gene end by 9 bases; junction bases not matched to a gene: 14. The CDR3 is made up of 16 amino acids. CDR1 and CDR2 (germline): MNHEY, SMNVEV (reference sequence). The CDR3 sequence: CASSPTPGQGAWKAFF. The CDR3 region has the DNA TGTGCCAGCAGTCCCACCCCAGGACAGGGGGCATGGAAAGCTTTCTTT.

In its sample, this clone was seen a few times. The gene calls are TRBV7-2 and TRBJ2-1; D ambiguous. Trimming removed 7 bases at V and 4 bases at J, with 14 bases between. This CDR3 has 14 amino acids. The germline V gene has CDR1 SGHTA and CDR2 FQGNSA. CDR3 DNA: TGTGCCAGCACCCCCCTCGCCTCATACAATGAGCAGTTCTTC. This sequence encodes CASTPLASYNEQFF. Combining the CDR3 with reference TRBV7-2 and TRBJ2-1 gives the whole variable domain GAGVSQSPSNKVTEKGKDVELRCDPISGHTALYWYRQSLGQGLEFLIYFQGNSAPDKSGLPSDRFSAERTGGSVSTLTIQRTQQEDSAVYLCASTPLASYNEQFFGPGTRLTVL.

The chain recombines TRBV27 with TRBJ1-1; D is possibly TRBD1 (5 bases). Per germline, CDR1 MNHEY and CDR2 SMNVEV (reference sequence). Trimming removed 5 bases from V and 0 bases from J, with 13 bases in between. This CDR3 has 15 amino acids. The CDR3 DNA sequence: TGTGCCAGCAGTCACCTGTTGGGGGTGAACACTGAAGCTTTCTTT. Translated, it gives CASSHLLGVNTEAFF.

This clone turned up a few times. This chain links TRBV21-1 with TRBJ1-1. TRBV21-1 represents a pseudogene. The CDR3 totals 14 residues. CDR3 in DNA: TGTGCCAGCAGCGACGGGTCGACGAACACTGAAGCTTTCTTT. It yields the protein CASSDGSTNTEAFF.

The rearrangement uses TRBV29-1 and TRBJ2-5, with TRBD2 matching over 7 bases. The trim removed 4 bases at V and 5 bases at J, leaving 10 bases unmatched. CDR3 length: 14 residues. Germline CDR1 is SQVTM and CDR2 is ANQGSEA. The CDR3 region has the DNA TGCAGCGTTGTCAAGACTAGCCGGGGCGAGACCCAGTACTTC. Its protein is CSVVKTSRGETQYF.

The chain uses TRBV7-9 and TRBJ2-5; 7 positions match TRBD1. The J call may be wrong; the DNA end is better matched by TRBJ2-7. This CDR3 has 12 residues. The germline gives CDR1 SEHNR, CDR2 FQNEAQ (reference sequence). CDR3 in DNA: TGTGCCAGCAGCTCAACAGGGGACGAGCAGTACTTC. This gives the protein CASSSTGDEQYF.

This sequence joins TRBV28 and TRBJ1-5; D possibly corresponds to TRBD1 (5 bases). The CDR3 spans 14 residues. Germline CDR1 is MDHEN and CDR2 is SYDVKM. Trimming cost V 3 bases and J 8 bases, with 14 bases left between them. CDR3 region: CASSFAGSVKPQHF. CDR3 coding DNA: TGTGCCAGCAGTTTTGCAGGGTCAGTGAAGCCCCAGCATTTT.

V usage is TRBV7-2 and J usage is TRBJ1-3; D remains unclear. Germline-derived CDR1 and CDR2 are SGHTA and FQGNSA. The CDR3 loop spans 13 amino acids. The V and J ends lost 4 bases and 3 bases respectively, with 7 bases between them. The CDR3 bases are TGTGCCAGCAGCTCCCCCGGTGGAAACACCATATATTTT. Translating gives CASSSPGGNTIYF.